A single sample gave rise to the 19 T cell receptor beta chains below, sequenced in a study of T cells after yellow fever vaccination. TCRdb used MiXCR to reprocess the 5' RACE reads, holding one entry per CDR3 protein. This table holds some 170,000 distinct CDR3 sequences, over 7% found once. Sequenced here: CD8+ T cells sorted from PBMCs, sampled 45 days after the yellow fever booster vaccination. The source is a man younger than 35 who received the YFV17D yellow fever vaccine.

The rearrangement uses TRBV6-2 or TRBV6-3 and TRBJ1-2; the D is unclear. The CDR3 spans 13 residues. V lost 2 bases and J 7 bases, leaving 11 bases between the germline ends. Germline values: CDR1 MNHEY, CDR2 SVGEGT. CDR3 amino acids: CASSYQLFVGYTF. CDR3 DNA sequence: TGTGCCAGCAGTTACCAGTTGTTCGTTGGCTACACCTTC.

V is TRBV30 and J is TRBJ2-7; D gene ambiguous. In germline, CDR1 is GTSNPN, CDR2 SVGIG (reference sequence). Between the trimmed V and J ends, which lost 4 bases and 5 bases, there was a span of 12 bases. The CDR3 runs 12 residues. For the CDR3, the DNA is TGTGCCTGGACCCGAGCTATGGACGAGCAGTACTTC. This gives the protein CAWTRAMDEQYF.

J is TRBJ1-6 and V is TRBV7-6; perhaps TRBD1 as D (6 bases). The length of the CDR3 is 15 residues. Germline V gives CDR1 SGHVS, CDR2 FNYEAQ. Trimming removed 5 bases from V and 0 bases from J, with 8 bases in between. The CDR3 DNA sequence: TGTGCCAGCAGCCTGGACAGCTCCTATAATTCACCCCTCCACTTT. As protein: CASSLDSSYNSPLHF.

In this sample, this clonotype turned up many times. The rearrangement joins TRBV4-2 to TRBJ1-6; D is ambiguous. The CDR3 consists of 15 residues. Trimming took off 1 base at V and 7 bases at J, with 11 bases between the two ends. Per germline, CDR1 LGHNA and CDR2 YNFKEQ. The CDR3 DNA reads TGTGCCAGCAGCCAAGCCCCGGGGAAAAATTCACCCCTCCACTTT. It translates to CASSQAPGKNSPLHF.

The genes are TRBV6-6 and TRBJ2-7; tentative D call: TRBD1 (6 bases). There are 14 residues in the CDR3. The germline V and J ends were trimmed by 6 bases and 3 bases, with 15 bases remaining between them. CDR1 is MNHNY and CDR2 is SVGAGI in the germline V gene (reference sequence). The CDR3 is CASSNRVGIYEQYF. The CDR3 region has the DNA TGTGCCAGCAGCAACAGGGTTGGGATCTACGAGCAGTACTTC.

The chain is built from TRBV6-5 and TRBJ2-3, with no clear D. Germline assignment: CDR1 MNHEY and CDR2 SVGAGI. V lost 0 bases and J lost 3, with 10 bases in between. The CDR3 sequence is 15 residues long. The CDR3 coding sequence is TGTGCCAGCAGTTACTCCGGACCGAGTACAGATACGCAGTATTTT. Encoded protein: CASSYSGPSTDTQYF.

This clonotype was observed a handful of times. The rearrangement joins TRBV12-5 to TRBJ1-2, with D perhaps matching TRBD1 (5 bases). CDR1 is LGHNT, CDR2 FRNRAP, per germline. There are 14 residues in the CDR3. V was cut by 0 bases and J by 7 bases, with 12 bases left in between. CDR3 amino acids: CASGLVKGASGYTF. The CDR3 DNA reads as TGTGCTAGTGGTTTGGTAAAAGGGGCGTCTGGCTACACCTTC.

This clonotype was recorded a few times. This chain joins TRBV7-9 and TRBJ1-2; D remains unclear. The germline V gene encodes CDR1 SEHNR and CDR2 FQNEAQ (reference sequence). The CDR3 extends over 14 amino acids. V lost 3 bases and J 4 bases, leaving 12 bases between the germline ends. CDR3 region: CASSFGVSSYGYTF. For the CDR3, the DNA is TGTGCCAGCAGCTTCGGGGTCTCCAGCTATGGCTACACCTTC.

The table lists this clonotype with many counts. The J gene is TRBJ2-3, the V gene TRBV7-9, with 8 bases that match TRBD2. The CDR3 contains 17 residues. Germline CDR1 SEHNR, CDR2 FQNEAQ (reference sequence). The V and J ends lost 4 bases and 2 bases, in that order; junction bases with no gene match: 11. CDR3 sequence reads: CASSSTRAGASTDTQYF. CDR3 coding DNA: TGTGCCAGCAGCTCGACACGAGCGGGGGCCTCCACAGATACGCAGTATTTT.

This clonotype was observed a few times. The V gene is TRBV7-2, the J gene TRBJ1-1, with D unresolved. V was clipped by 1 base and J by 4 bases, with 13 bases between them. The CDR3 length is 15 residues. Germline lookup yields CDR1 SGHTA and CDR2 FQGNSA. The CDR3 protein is CASSLVTAGVTEAFF. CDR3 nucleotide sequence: TGTGCCAGCAGCTTAGTTACGGCAGGAGTCACTGAAGCTTTCTTT.

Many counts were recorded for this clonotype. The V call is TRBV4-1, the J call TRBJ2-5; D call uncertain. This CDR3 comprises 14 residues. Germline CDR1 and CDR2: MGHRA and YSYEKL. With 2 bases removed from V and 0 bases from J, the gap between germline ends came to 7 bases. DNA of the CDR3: TGCGCCAGCAGCCAAACAGAGTACCAAGAGACCCAGTACTTC. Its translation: CASSQTEYQETQYF.

The CDR3 sequence: CASRGTGGFGELFF. As DNA, the CDR3 is TGTGCCAGCCGCGGGACAGGGGGCTTCGGGGAGCTGTTTTTT. V gene TRBV7-8 combines with J gene TRBJ2-2, with 12 nucleotides matching TRBD1. J lost 7 bases, V lost 8 bases, and 5 bases had no gene match. From germline, CDR1 is SGHVS and CDR2 FQNEAQ. The CDR3 has 14 residues.

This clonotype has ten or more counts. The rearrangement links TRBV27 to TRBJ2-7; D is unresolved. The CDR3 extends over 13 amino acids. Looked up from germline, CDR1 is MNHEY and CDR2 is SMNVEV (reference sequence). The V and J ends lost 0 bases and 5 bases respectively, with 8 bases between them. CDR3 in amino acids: CASSLSMGNEQYF. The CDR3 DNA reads TGTGCCAGCAGTTTATCTATGGGGAACGAGCAGTACTTC.

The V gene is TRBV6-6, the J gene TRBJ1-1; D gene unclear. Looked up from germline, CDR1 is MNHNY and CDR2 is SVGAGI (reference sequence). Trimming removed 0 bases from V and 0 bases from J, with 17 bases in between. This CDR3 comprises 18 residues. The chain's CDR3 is CASSYSRLERRMNTEAFF. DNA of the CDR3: TGTGCCAGCAGTTACTCGAGATTGGAGCGGAGAATGAACACTGAAGCTTTCTTT.

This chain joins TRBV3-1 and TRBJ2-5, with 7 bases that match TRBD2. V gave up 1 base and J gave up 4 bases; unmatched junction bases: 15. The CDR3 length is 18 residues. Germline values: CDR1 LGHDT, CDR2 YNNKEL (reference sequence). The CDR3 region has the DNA TGTGCCAGCAGCCAAGTGGGGTTGGAGCGGGGCTTGATAGAGACCCAGTACTTC. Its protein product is CASSQVGLERGLIETQYF.

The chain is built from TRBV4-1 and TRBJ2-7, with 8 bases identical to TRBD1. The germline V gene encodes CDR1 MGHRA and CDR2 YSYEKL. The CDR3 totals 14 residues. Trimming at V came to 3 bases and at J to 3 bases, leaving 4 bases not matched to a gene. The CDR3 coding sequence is TGCGCCAGCAGCCATAGACAGGGGAGCTACGAGCAGTACGTC. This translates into CASSHRQGSYEQYV.

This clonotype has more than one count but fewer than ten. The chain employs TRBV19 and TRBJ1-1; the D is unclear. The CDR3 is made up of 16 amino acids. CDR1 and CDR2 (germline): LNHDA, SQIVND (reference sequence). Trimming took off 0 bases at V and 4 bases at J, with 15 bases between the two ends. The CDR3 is CASSIDKKARSTEAFF. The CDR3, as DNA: TGTGCCAGTAGTATAGACAAAAAGGCAAGGTCCACTGAAGCTTTCTTT.

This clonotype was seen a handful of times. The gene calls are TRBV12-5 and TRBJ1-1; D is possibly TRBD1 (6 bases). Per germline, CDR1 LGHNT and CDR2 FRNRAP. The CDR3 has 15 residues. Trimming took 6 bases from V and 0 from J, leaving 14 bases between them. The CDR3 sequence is CASGDPKGVNTEAFF. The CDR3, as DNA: TGTGCTAGTGGGGACCCCAAGGGGGTGAACACTGAAGCTTTCTTT. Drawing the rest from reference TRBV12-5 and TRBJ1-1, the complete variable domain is DARVTQTPRHKVTEMGQEVTMRCQPILGHNTVFWYRQTMMQGLELLAYFRNRAPLDDSGMPKDRFSAEMPDATLATLKIQPSEPRDSAVYFCASGDPKGVNTEAFFGQGTRLTVV.

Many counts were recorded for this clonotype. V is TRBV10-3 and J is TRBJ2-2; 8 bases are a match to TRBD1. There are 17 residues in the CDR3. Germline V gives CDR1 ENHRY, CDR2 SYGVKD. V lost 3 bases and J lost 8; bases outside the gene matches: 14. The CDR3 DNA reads TGTGCCATCAGTGAATCCTGGCAGGGGGCGTTAGGTGGGGAGCTGTTTTTT. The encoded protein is CAISESWQGALGGELFF.